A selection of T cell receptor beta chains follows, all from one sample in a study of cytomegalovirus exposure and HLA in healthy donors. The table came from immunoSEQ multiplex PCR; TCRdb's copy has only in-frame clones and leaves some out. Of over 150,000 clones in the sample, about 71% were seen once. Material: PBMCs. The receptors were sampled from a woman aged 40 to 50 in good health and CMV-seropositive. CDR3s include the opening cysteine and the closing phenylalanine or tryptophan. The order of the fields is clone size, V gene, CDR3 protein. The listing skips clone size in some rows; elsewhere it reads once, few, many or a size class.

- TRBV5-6 CASSLGGTGGHEQYF
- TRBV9 CASSVDLTQVRGISYEQYF
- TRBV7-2 CASSWKNGPQNF
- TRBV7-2 CASSQRGGRFYEQYF
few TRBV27 CASSLLDRANTGELFF
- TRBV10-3 CAITTDRGKDEQYF
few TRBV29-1 CSVEHRATGELFF
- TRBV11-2 CASSLMLGTNTGELFF
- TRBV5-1 CASSFLGLPLYNEQFF
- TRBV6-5 CASSNTGGSETQYF
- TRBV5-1 CASSLSENQGAGELFF
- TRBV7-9 CSSTTSGGFYTF
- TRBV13 CASSLPGNTEAFF
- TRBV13 CASSLGLATNTGELFF
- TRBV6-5 CASSSQDSSCEAFF
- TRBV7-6 CASSAPLREAGNTIYF
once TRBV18 CAGSRQGNEIGETQYF
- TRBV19 CASSISPGTEAFF
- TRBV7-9 CSSSLGLEKQFF
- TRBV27 CASRRTGVGYTF
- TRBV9 CASSALSGGTDTQYF
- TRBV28 CASSPLGSNEKLFF
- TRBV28 CASSLAGGPEETQYF
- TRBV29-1 CSVETRGVNNEQFF
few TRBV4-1 CASSQGRDSYNEQFF
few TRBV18 CASSQFDRGGQETQYF
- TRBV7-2 CASTAGTASNYGYTF
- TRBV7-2 CASSERVGEAFF
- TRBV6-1 CASKTDHNSPLHF
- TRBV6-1 CASSDYGGTDTQYF
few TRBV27 CASSRRDIQETQYF
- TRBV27 CASSSGYVNTEAFF
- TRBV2 CASSEQGASNQPQHF
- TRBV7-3 CASSPQLAPQETQYF
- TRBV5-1 CASSLFQGDHEQYF
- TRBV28 CASIRGSGANVLTF
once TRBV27 CASSLGTGLNTEAFF
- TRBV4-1 CASSLPGETQYF
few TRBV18 CASSTSGSETQYF
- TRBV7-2 CASSSPSGSDTDTQYF
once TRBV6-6 CASTPRVMETQYF
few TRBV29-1 CSVRRDSSSYEQYF
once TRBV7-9 CASSRGEGEQYF
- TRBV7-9 CSSSLAGTGKNTEAFF
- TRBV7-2 CASSQQETQYF
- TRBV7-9 CASSDATSGTNSDTGELFF
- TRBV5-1 CASSSGLAGVREQYF
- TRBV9 CASSGRWGGTDDSGNTIYF
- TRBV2 CASSDFDRAPYNEQFF
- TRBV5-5 CASSLAEWNTEAFF
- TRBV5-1 CASSLSSGVFDEQFF
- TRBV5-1 CASSPRTSGSNNEQFF
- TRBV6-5 CASSPGREQYF
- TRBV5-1 CASSLVGGETDTQYF
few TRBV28 CATPGLAGDEQFF
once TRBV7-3 CASSLGSRVSTEAFF
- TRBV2 CASSGRGQNTEAFF